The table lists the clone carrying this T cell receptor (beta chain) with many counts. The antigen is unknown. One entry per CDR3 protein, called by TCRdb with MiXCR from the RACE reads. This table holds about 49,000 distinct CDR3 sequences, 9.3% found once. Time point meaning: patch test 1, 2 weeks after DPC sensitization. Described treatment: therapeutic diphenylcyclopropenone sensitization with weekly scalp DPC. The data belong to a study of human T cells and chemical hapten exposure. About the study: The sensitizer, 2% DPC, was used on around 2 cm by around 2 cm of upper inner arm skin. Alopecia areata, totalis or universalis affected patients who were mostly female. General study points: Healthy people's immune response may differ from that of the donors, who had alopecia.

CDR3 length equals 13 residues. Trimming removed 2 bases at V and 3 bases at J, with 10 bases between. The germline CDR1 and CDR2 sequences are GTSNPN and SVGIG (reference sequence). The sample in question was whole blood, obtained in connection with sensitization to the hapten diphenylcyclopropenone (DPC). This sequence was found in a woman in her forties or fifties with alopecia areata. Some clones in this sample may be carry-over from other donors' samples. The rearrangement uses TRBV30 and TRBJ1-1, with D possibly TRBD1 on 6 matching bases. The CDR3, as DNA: TGTGCCTGGAGTAGAAACAGGGACACTGAAGCTTTCTTT. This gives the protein CAWSRNRDTEAFF.